This T cell receptor beta chain was obtained from a study of blood T cell repertoires in COVID-19. V shed 5 bases and J 6 bases; nucleotides not matched to a gene: 7. CDR3 size: 15 residues. Germline V gene sequence: CDR1 LNHDA, CDR2 SQIVND (reference sequence). Profiled with immunoSEQ multiplex PCR; TCRdb holds only in-frame clones, not every one. The data hold fewer than 300,000 clones, with about four fifths observed a single time. The chain couples TRBV19 to TRBJ2-7; 13 positions agree with TRBD2. The receptor comes from a person in their 70s with COVID-19, enrolled during active disease. Sequencing used peripheral blood. CDR3 sequence (DNA): TGTGCCAGTAGTGCCAGACTAGCGGGGGGACCCGAGCAGTACTTC. Translated, it gives CASSARLAGGPEQYF.